A single TCR beta chain is shown here with its context. Its target is not known. The data are from a study of cytomegalovirus exposure and HLA in healthy donors. Whole-study findings and limits: Within the data, a cluster of highly shared sequence variants was likely a sequencing artifact. TCR beta V- and J-gene trimming was later associated with a missense DCLRE1C variant.

Germline CDR1 reads SNHLY; CDR2 reads FYNNEI. There are 16 residues in the CDR3. V was pared by 0 bases and J by 4 bases, with 15 bases between. The primer mix had 60 Vbeta and 13 Jbeta primers. Only in-frame clones appear in the TCRdb table, and some are missing; sequencing was by immunoSEQ multiplex PCR. The table gives 130,000 to 150,000 clones; the top ten clones make up around 1.5% of it. The chain links TRBV2 to TRBJ1-2; D gene unclear. Sequenced input: PBMCs. The clonotype originates from a woman in her 50s in good health and CMV-seronegative. The DNA of the CDR3 is TGTGCCAGCAGTGAAGCATTGGGGAGCCCGGCCTATGGCTACACCTTC. Translated: CASSEALGSPAYGYTF.